A single sample is the source of the 5 T cell receptor beta chains below, sequenced in a study of blood T cell repertoires in COVID-19 (dated by TCRdb to the early 2020s). Library prep was done by the immunoSEQ multiplex PCR assay. Entries here come from immuneACCESS through TCRdb and include only in-frame sequences with V and J called. Some clones fail to appear in such tables; in the studies checked, an unresolved V gene covers under half of the shortfall, and the cause of the remainder is unknown. The sample table holds some 330,000 clones, of which roughly nine tenths were seen once. The top ten hold roughly 1.9% of the sample. Source material: peripheral blood. Receptors originate from a woman in her 30s with COVID-19, enrolled during active disease.

In regard to this clone: Germline and junction disagree at one end, which may indicate a read error. The rearrangement joins TRBV6-5 to TRBJ1-4, with TRBD1 as a possible D gene (5 bases). The germline CDR1 and CDR2 sequences are MNHEY and SVGAGI. The CDR3 extends over 14 amino acids. CDR3 amino acids: CASSYIGTSEKLFF. The CDR3 nucleotides read TGTGCCAGCAGTTACATTGGGACTAGTGAAAAACTGTTTTTT.

J is TRBJ1-2 and V is TRBV24-1; D not resolved. CDR3 length: 15 amino acids. Germline-derived CDR1 and CDR2 are KGHDR and SFDVKD. The ends were cut back, 7 bases at V and 7 bases at J, with 21 bases in the middle. CDR3 residues: CATRPSMPQSSGYTF. CDR3 DNA: TGTGCCACCAGGCCCTCGATGCCCCAGTCAAGTGGCTACACCTTC.

V is TRBV7-2 and J is TRBJ1-5, with D perhaps matching TRBD1 (6 bases). The CDR3 sequence is 16 residues long. Germline V CDR1 and CDR2: SGHTA, FQGNSA. Trimming took off 1 base at V and 7 bases at J, with 17 bases between the two ends. CDR3 amino acids: CASSLDRQAAIQPQHF. The CDR3 DNA follows: TGTGCCAGCAGCTTAGATAGACAGGCGGCAATCCAGCCCCAGCATTTT.

The rearrangement uses TRBV5-1 and TRBJ1-1; 7 bases are a match to TRBD1. The CDR3 runs 15 residues. The V gene's germline CDR1 is SGHRS and CDR2 YFSETQ. Losses at the gene ends were 4 bases for V and 1 base for J; bases not matched to a gene: 7. CDR3 nucleotide sequence: TGCGCCAGCAGCCAGGACAGGAGGGCGAACACTGAAGCTTTCTTT. Encoded protein: CASSQDRRANTEAFF.

This chain uses TRBV19 with TRBJ1-5, with D possibly being TRBD1 (6 bases). Trimming cost V 7 bases and J 6 bases, with 22 bases left between them. This CDR3 has 16 amino acids. Germline assignment: CDR1 LNHDA and CDR2 SQIVND (reference sequence). Here the CDR3 DNA reads TGTGCCAGTAAGTCAGGGGTAAGGGACGTTGGTCAGCCCCAGCATTTT. Translating it yields CASKSGVRDVGQPQHF.